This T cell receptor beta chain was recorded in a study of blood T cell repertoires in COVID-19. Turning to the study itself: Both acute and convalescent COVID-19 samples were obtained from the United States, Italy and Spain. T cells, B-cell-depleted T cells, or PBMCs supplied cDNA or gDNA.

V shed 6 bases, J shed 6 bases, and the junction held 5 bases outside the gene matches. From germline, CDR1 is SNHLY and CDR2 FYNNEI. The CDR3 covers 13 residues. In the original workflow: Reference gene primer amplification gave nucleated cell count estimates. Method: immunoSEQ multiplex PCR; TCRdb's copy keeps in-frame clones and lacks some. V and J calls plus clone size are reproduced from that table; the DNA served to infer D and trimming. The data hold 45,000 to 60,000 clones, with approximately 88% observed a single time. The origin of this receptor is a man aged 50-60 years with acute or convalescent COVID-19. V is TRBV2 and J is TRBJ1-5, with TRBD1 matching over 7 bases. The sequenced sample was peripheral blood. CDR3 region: CASSAGGAQPQHF. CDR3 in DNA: TGTGCCAGCAGCGCAGGGGGTGCTCAGCCCCAGCATTTT. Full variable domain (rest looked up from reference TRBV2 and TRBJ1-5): EPEVTQTPSHQVTQMGQEVILRCVPISNHLYFYWYRQILGQKVEFLVSFYNNEISEKSEIFDDQFSVERPDGSNFTLKIRSTKLEDSAMYFCASSAGGAQPQHFGDGTRLSIL.